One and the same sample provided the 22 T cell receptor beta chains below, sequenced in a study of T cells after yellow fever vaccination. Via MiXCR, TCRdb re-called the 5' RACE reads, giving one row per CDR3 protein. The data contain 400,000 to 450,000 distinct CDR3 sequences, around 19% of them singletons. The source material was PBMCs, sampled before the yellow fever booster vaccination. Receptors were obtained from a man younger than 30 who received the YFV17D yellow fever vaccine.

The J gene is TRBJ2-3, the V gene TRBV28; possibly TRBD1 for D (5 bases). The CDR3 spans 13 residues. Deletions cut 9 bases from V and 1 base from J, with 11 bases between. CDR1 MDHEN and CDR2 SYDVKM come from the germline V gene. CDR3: CARSRDCTDTQYF. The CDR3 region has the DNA TGTGCCAGGAGCAGGGATTGCACAGATACGCAGTATTTT.

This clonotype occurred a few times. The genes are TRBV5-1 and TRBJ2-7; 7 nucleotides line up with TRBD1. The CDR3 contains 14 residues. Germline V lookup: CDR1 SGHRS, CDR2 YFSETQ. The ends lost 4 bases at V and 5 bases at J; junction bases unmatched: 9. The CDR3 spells CASSPGDSSHEQYV. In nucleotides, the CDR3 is TGCGCCAGCAGCCCCGGGGACAGCTCTCACGAGCAGTACGTC.

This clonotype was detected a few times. CDR3 DNA sequence: TGTGCCAGCATCCCTAGGGGGCAAGAGACCCAGTACTTC. Amino acid sequence: CASIPRGQETQYF. The chain is built from TRBV2 and TRBJ2-5; the D gene is possibly TRBD1 (6 bases). The CDR3 has 13 amino acids. The V and J ends lost 7 bases and 2 bases respectively, with 11 bases between them. Looked up from germline, CDR1 is SNHLY and CDR2 is FYNNEI.

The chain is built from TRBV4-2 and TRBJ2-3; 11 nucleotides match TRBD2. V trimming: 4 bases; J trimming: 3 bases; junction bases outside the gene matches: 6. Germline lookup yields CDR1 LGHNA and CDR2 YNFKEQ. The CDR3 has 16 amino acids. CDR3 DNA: TGTGCCAGCAGCCTCAAGACTAGCGGGGCAACAGATACGCAGTATTTT. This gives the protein CASSLKTSGATDTQYF.

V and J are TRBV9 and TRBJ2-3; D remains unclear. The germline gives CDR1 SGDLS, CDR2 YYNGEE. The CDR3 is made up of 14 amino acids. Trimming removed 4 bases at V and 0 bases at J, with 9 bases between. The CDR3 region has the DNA TGTGCCAGCAGCTCGTTCAGTAGCACAGATACGCAGTATTTT. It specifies CASSSFSSTDTQYF.

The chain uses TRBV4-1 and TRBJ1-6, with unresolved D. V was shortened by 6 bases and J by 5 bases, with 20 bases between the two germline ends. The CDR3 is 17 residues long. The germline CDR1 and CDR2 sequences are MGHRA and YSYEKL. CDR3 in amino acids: CASRLTSFVPNNSPLHF. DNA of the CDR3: TGCGCCAGCAGACTAACTTCTTTCGTCCCGAATAATTCACCCCTCCACTTT.

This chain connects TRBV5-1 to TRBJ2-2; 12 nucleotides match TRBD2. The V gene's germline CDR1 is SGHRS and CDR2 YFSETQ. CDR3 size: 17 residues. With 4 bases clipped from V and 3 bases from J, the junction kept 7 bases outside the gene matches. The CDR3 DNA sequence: TGCGCCAGCAGCCGACAGACTAGCGGGGGAGACACCGGGGAGCTGTTTTTT. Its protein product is CASSRQTSGGDTGELFF.

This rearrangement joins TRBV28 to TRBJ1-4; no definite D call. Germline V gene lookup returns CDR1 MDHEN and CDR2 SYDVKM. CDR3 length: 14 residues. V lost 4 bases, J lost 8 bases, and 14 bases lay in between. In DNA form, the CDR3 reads TGTGCCAGCAGTTCCCGGGGTCCCAAGGAAAAACTGTTTTTT. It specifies CASSSRGPKEKLFF.

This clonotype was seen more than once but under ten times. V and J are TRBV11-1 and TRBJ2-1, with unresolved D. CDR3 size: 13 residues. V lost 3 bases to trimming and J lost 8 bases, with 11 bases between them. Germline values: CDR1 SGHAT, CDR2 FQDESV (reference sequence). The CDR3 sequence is CASSLPTGYEQFF. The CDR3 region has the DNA TGTGCCAGCAGCTTGCCGACCGGCTATGAGCAGTTCTTC. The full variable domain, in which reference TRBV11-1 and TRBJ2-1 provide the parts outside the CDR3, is EAEVAQSPRYKITEKSQAVAFWCDPISGHATLYWYRQILGQGPELLVQFQDESVVDDSQLPKDRFSAERLKGVDSTLKIQPAELGDSAMYLCASSLPTGYEQFFGPGTRLTVL.

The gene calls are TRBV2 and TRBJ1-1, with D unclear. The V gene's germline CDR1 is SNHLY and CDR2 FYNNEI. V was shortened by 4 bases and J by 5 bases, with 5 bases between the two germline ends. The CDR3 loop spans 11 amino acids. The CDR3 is CASSVGTEAFF. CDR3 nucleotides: TGTGCCAGCAGTGTTGGGACTGAAGCTTTCTTT. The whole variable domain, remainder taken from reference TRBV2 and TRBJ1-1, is EPEVTQTPSHQVTQMGQEVILRCVPISNHLYFYWYRQILGQKVEFLVSFYNNEISEKSEIFDDQFSVERPDGSNFTLKIRSTKLEDSAMYFCASSVGTEAFFGQGTRLTVV.

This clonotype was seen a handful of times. For the CDR3, the DNA is TGTGCCAGCAGCTTAGTTCCCACTCCGGGAACTGAAGCTTTCTTT. It translates to CASSLVPTPGTEAFF. This chain links TRBV7-6 with TRBJ1-1; D gene ambiguous. Germline V CDR1 and CDR2: SGHVS, FNYEAQ. With 1 base removed from V and 5 bases from J, the gap between germline ends came to 14 bases. The CDR3 consists of 15 residues.

The CDR3 loop is CASSEESYEQYF. CDR3 nucleotides: TGTGCCAGCAGTGAGGAGTCCTACGAGCAGTACTTC. The chain recombines TRBV2 with TRBJ2-7, with D hard to call. Germline assignment: CDR1 SNHLY and CDR2 FYNNEI. This CDR3 contains 12 residues. V lost 3 bases to trimming and J lost 1 base, with 4 bases between them.

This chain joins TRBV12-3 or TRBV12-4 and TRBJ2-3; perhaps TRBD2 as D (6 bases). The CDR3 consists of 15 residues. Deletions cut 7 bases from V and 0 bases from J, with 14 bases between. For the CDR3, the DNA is TGTGCCAGCAACCGGGACTTACGGAGCACAGATACGCAGTATTTT. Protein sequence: CASNRDLRSTDTQYF.

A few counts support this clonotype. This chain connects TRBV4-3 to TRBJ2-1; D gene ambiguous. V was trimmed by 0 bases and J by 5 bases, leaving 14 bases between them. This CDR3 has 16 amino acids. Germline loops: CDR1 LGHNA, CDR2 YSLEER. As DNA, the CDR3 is TGCGCCAGCAGCCAAGACGATAACGGAATTAACAATGAGCAGTTCTTC. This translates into CASSQDDNGINNEQFF.

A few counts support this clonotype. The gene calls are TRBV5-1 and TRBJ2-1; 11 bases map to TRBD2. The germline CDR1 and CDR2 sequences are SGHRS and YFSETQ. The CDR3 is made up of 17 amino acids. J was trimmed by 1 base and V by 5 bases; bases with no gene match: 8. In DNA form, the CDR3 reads TGCGCCAGCAGGCCGGGACTAGCGGTGGGGTCCTACAATGAGCAGTTCTTC. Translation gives CASRPGLAVGSYNEQFF.

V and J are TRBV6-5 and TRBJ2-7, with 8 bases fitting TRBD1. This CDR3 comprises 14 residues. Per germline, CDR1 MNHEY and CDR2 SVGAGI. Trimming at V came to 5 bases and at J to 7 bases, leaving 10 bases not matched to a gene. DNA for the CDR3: TGTGCCAGCAGTCGGATAGGACAGGGTGGAGAGCAGTACGTC. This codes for CASSRIGQGGEQYV.

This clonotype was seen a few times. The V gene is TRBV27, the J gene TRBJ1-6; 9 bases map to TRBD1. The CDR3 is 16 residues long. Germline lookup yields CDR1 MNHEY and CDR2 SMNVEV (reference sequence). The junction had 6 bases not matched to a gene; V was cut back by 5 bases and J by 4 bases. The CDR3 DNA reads TGTGCCAGCAGTACGGACAGGGGAGAATATAATTCACCCCTCCACTTT. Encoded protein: CASSTDRGEYNSPLHF.

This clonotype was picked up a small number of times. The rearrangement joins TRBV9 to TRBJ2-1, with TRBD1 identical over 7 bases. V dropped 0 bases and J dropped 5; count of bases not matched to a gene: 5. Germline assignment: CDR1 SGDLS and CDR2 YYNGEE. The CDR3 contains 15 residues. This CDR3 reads CASSVGGGNHNEQFF. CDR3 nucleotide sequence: TGTGCCAGCAGCGTAGGAGGGGGCAACCACAATGAGCAGTTCTTC.

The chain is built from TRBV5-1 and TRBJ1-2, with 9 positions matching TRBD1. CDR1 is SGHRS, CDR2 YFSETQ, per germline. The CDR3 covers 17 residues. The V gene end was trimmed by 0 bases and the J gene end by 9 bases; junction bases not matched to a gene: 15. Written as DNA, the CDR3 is TGCGCCAGCAGCTTGGAATCGGGACAGGGTCGCTTCGGGAGCTACACCTTC. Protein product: CASSLESGQGRFGSYTF.

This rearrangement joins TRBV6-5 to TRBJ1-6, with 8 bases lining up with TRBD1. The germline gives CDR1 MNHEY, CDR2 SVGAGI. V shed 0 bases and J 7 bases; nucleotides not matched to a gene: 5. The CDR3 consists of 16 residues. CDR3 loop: CASSYSWGQANSPLHF. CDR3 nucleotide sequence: TGTGCCAGCAGTTACTCTTGGGGACAGGCCAATTCACCCCTCCACTTT.

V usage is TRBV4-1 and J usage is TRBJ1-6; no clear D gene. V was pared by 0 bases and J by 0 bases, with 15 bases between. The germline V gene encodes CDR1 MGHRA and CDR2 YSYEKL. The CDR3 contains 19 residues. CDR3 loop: CASSQDSRHPSSYNSPLHF. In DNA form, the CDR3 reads TGCGCCAGCAGCCAAGACTCTCGACATCCTAGCTCCTATAATTCACCCCTCCACTTT.

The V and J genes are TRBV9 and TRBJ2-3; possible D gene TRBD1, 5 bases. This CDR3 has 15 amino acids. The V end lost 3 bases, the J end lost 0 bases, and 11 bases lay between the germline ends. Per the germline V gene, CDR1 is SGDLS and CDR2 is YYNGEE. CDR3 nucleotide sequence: TGTGCCAGCAGCGCCGGACAACCGAGCACAGATACGCAGTATTTT. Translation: CASSAGQPSTDTQYF.